The 7 T cell receptor beta chains below come from one sample, sequenced in a study of blood T cells in healthy people across ages. Using a J-beta primer mix together with a sample-barcoded 5' primer, a second PCR was run for roughly 6 to 11 cycles. TCRdb reanalysed the 5' RACE reads using MiXCR and keeps one entry per CDR3 protein. The sample includes hundreds of thousands of distinct CDR3 sequences, around a fifth of them seen just once. Sequencing input: blood. Every receptor here comes from a man aged 65-85 years in good health.

As concerns this clonotype: At one end, the junction sequence differs from germline, possibly due to a read error. The V call is TRBV4-3, the J call TRBJ2-3; 9 nucleotides align to TRBD2. CDR1 and CDR2 (germline): LGHNA, YSLEER. This CDR3 comprises 15 residues. The CDR3 nucleotides are TGCGCCAGCAGCCAACCTAGCGGGACCACAGATGCGCAGTATTTT. It yields the protein CASSQPSGTTDAQYF.

V and J are TRBV20-1 and TRBJ2-4; D is uncertain. This CDR3 spans 14 amino acids. From germline, CDR1 is DFQATT and CDR2 SNEGSKA (reference sequence). Deletions cut 5 bases from V and 0 bases from J, with 11 bases between. The CDR3 loop reads CSAPDPVAKNIQYF. In nucleotides, the CDR3 is TGCAGTGCTCCCGACCCGGTAGCCAAAAACATTCAGTACTTC.

The sample holds a few counts of this clonotype. The chain employs TRBV6-2 or TRBV6-3 and TRBJ2-7, with a tentative D call TRBD1 (6 bases). V dropped 6 bases and J dropped 7 bases, with 16 bases sitting between them. CDR3 size: 13 residues. Per the germline V gene, CDR1 is MNHEY and CDR2 is SVGEGT. The CDR3 reads CASSRGGFEEQYF. DNA for the CDR3: TGTGCCAGCAGCCGAGGGGGTTTCGAGGAGCAGTACTTC.

This clonotype was seen a few times. The chain has TRBV7-2 and TRBJ2-7; D is possibly TRBD1 (6 bases). Per germline, CDR1 SGHTA and CDR2 FQGNSA. CDR3 length equals 16 residues. V shed 5 bases and J shed 0 bases, with 17 bases lying between them. CDR3 in amino acids: CASSPSRDILSYEQYF. Written as DNA, the CDR3 is TGTGCCAGCAGCCCTAGCCGGGACATCCTCTCCTACGAGCAGTACTTC.

The chain joins TRBV10-3 to TRBJ2-3; TRBD2 agrees at 8 bases. This CDR3 is built from 17 residues. Trimming removed 6 bases from V and 2 bases from J; junction bases left unmatched: 13. Germline V CDR1 and CDR2: ENHRY, SYGVKD. CDR3 nucleotides: TGTGCCATCAGCTCGAGCATGATAGCGGGGATCACAGATACGCAGTATTTT. Its protein product is CAISSSMIAGITDTQYF.

The V and J genes are TRBV2 and TRBJ1-2; 9 nucleotides align to TRBD1. J lost 5 bases, V lost 6 bases, and 10 bases had no gene match. The CDR3 is made up of 15 amino acids. The V gene's germline CDR1 is SNHLY and CDR2 FYNNEI. The CDR3 region has the DNA TGTGCCAGCAGCCCCAGGACAGGGGCTACATATGGCTACACCTTC. Its translation: CASSPRTGATYGYTF.

The V call is TRBV3-1, the J call TRBJ2-7, with D unresolved. CDR3 size: 13 residues. Trimming took off 1 base at V and 4 bases at J, with 8 bases between the two ends. Germline V CDR1 and CDR2: LGHDT, YNNKEL (reference sequence). DNA for the CDR3: TGTGCCAGCAGCCAAGTAACCGGGTACGAGCAGTACTTC. Translation: CASSQVTGYEQYF.